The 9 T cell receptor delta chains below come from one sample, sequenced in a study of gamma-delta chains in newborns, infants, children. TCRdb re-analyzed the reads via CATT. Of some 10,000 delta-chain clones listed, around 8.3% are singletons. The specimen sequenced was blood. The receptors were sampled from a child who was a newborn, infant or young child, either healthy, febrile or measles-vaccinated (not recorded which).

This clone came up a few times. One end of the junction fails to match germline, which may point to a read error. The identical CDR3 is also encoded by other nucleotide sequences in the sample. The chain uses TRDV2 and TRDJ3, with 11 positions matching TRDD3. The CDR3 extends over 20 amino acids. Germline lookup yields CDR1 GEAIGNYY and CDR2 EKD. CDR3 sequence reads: CACDKLLMGDTRRDTRQMFF. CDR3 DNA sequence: TGCGCCTGTGACAAGCTTTTAATGGGGGATACGCGACGGGACACCCGACAGATGTTTTTC.

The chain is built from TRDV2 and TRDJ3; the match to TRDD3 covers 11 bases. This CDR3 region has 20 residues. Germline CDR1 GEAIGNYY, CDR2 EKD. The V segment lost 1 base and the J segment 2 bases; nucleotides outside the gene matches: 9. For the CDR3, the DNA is TGTGCCTGTGACACGCTGGGGGATACTCATAGCCCCTGGGACACCCGACAGATGTTTTTC. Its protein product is CACDTLGDTHSPWDTRQMFF.

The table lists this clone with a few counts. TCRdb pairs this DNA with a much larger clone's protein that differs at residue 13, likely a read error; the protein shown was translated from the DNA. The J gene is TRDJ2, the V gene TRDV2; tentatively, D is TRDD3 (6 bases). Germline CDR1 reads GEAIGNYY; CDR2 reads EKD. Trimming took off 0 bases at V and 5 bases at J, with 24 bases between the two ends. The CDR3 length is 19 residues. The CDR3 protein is CACDTLSRGSDRFTAQLFF. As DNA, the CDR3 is TGTGCCTGTGACACCCTATCCAGGGGATCCGACCGATTTACAGCACAACTCTTCTTT.

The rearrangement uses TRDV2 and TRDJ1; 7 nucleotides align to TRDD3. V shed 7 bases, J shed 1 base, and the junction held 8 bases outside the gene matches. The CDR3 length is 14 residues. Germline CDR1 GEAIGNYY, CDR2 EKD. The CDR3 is CACGTGVLTDKLIF. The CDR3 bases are TGTGCCTGCGGAACTGGGGTACTCACCGATAAACTCATCTTT.

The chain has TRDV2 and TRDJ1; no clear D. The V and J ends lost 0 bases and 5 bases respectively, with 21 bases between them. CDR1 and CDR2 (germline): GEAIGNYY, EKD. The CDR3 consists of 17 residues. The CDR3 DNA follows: TGTGCCTGTGACACCGTATCTCGCCGCCATATGAAAGATAAACTCATCTTT. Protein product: CACDTVSRRHMKDKLIF.

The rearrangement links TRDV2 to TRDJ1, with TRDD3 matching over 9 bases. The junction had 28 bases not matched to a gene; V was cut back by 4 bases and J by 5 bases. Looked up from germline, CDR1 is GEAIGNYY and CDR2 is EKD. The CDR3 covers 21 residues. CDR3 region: CACDVVPSGGALGDALDKLIF. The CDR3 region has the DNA TGTGCCTGTGATGTAGTCCCTTCTGGAGGGGCACTGGGGGACGCCCTGGATAAACTCATCTTT.

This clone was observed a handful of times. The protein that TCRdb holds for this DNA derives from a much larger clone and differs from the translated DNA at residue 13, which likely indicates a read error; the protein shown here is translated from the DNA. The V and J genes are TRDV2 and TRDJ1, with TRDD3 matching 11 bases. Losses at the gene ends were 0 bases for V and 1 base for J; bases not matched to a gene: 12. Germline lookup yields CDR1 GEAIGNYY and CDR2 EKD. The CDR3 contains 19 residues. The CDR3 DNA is TGTGCCTGTGACACCGTTGAACCTGGGGGATACCTGTGCACCGATAAACTCATCTTT. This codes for CACDTVEPGGYLCTDKLIF.

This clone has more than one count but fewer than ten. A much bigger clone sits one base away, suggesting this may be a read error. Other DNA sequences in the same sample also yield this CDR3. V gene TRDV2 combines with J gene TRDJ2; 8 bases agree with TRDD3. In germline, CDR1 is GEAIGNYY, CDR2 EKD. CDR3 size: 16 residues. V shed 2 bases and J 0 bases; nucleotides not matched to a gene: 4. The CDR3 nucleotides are TGTGCCTGTGACATACTGGGGGCTACTTTGACAGCACAACTCTTCTTT. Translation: CACDILGATLTAQLFF.

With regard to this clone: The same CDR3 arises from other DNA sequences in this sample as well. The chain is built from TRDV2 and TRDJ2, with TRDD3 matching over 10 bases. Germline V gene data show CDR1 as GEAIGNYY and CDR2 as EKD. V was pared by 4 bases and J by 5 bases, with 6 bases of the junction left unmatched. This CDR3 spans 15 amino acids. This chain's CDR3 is CACEPLLGDTAQLFF. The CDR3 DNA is TGTGCCTGTGAACCATTACTGGGGGATACAGCACAACTCTTCTTT.